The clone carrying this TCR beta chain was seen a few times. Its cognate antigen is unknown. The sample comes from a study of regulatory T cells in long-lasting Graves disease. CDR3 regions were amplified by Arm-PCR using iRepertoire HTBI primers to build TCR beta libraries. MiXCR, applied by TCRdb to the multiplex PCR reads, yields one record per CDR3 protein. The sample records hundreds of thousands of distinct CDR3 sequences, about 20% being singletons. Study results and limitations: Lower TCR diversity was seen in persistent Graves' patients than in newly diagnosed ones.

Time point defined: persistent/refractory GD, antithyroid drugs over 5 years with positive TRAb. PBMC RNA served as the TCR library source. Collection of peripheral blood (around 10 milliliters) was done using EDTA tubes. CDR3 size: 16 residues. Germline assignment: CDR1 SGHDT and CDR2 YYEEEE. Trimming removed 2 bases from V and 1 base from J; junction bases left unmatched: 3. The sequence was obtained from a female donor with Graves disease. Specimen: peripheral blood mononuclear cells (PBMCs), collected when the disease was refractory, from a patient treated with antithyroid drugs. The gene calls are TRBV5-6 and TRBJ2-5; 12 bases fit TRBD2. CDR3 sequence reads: CASSFTSGGIQETQYF. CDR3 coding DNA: TGTGCCAGCAGCTTCACTAGCGGGGGGATCCAAGAGACCCAGTACTTC.